These 32 T cell receptor beta chains were all obtained from the same sample, sequenced in a study of Graves' ophthalmopathy and Graves' hyperthyroidism. Scientists amplified the TCR beta CDR3 regions from RNA transcripts. Second-round multiplex PCR followed a first-round RT-PCR using HTBI primers. TCRdb used MiXCR to reprocess the multiplex PCR reads, holding one entry per CDR3 protein. The repertoire holds 450,000 or so distinct CDR3 sequences, with around 14% as singletons. Sequencing was performed on blood. The receptors derive from a young woman with Graves' ophthalmopathy.

The table lists this clonotype with many counts. This chain connects TRBV6-1 to TRBJ2-7; 12 positions match TRBD1. V lost 6 bases to trimming and J lost 4 bases; unmatched junction nucleotides: 4. CDR1 MNHNS and CDR2 SASEGT come from the germline V gene. This CDR3 contains 14 residues. Here the CDR3 reads CASRRDRGQYEQYF. The CDR3 DNA follows: TGTGCCAGCAGACGGGACAGGGGGCAATACGAGCAGTACTTC.

The chain joins TRBV4-1 to TRBJ1-2, with D perhaps matching TRBD1 (6 bases). Per germline, CDR1 MGHRA and CDR2 YSYEKL. V gave up 0 bases and J gave up 5 bases, with 19 bases separating them. The CDR3 consists of 17 residues. CDR3 amino acids: CASSQDAAAGVGYGYTF. The CDR3 region has the DNA TGCGCCAGCAGCCAAGATGCGGCGGCAGGGGTCGGGTATGGCTACACCTTC.

This clonotype came up many times. The CDR3 nucleotides are TGTGCCAGCAGTTACTTCCCAGGGTCCGGTAATTCACCCCTCCACTTT. This codes for CASSYFPGSGNSPLHF. V and J are TRBV6-5 and TRBJ1-6; tentative D call: TRBD1 (5 bases). The CDR3 is 16 residues long. CDR1 and CDR2 from the germline V gene are MNHEY and SVGAGI. The V and J ends lost 1 base and 6 bases respectively, with 13 bases between them.

Many counts were recorded for this clonotype. The V and J genes are TRBV10-3 and TRBJ1-2; 7 nucleotides line up with TRBD1. Germline CDR1 reads ENHRY; CDR2 reads SYGVKD. Losses at the gene ends were 4 bases for V and 3 bases for J; bases not matched to a gene: 8. The CDR3 contains 15 residues. This chain's CDR3 is CAISVPGQAHYGYTF. The CDR3 nucleotides are TGTGCCATCAGTGTCCCTGGACAGGCACACTATGGCTACACCTTC.

This clonotype was seen many times. The V call is TRBV14, the J call TRBJ1-1; D is undetermined. CDR1 is SGHDN and CDR2 is FVKESK in the germline V gene. This CDR3 has 13 residues. V was trimmed by 0 bases and J by 7 bases, leaving 9 bases between them. The CDR3 spells CASSQDDWGEAFF. CDR3 bases: TGTGCCAGCAGCCAAGATGACTGGGGTGAAGCTTTCTTT.

This clonotype showed up many times. The gene calls are TRBV15 and TRBJ1-2; 7 bases map to TRBD1. Trimming removed 0 bases from V and 6 bases from J; junction bases left unmatched: 4. The CDR3 contains 14 residues. CDR1 LNHNV and CDR2 YYDKDF come from the germline V gene (reference sequence). Here the CDR3 reads CATSRERRGDGYTF. CDR3 DNA: TGTGCCACCAGCAGAGAACGCAGGGGGGATGGCTACACCTTC. The full variable domain, completed using reference TRBV15 and TRBJ1-2, is DAMVIQNPRYQVTQFGKPVTLSCSQTLNHNVMYWYQQKSSQAPKLLFHYYDKDFNNEADTPDNFQSRRPNTSFCFLDIRSPGLGDTAMYLCATSRERRGDGYTFGSGTRLTVV.

The chain recombines TRBV7-2 with TRBJ2-5; 7 nucleotides match TRBD2. V dropped 5 bases and J dropped 2; count of bases not matched to a gene: 8. CDR1 is SGHTA, CDR2 FQGNSA, per germline. This CDR3 contains 15 residues. CDR3 amino acids: CASSAKGRGQETQYF. The CDR3 bases are TGTGCCAGCAGCGCAAAGGGGAGGGGTCAAGAGACCCAGTACTTC.

The table lists this clonotype with a few counts. The chain uses TRBV6-2 or TRBV6-3 and TRBJ1-1; no firm D call. The germline gives CDR1 MNHEY, CDR2 SVGEGT. The CDR3 loop spans 10 amino acids. V gave up 2 bases and J gave up 10 bases, with 5 bases separating them. CDR3 bases: TGTGCCAGCAGTTACGTGGGAGCTTTCTTT. This translates into CASSYVGAFF.

This clonotype was counted between two and nine times. This rearrangement joins TRBV11-3 to TRBJ2-5; TRBD2 agrees at 13 bases. The CDR3 is 15 amino acids. Germline V gene lookup returns CDR1 SGHNT and CDR2 YENEEA. After removal of 5 bases from V and 4 bases from J, the junction contained 4 bases not matched to a gene. CDR3 bases: TGTGCCAGCAGCCCCCGGACTAGCGGGGGAGAGACCCAGTACTTC. This translates into CASSPRTSGGETQYF.

The V and J genes are TRBV20-1 and TRBJ2-7; 9 bases are shared with TRBD2. The CDR3 is 14 amino acids. V was pared by 3 bases and J by 2 bases, with 5 bases of the junction left unmatched. The germline CDR1 and CDR2 sequences are DFQATT and SNEGSKA (reference sequence). The CDR3: CSASSSGATYEQYV. The CDR3 DNA reads TGCAGTGCTAGCTCTAGCGGGGCTACCTACGAGCAGTACGTC.

V gene TRBV6-1 combines with J gene TRBJ2-7, with 13 bases fitting TRBD2. V was pared by 6 bases and J by 7 bases, with 6 bases of the junction left unmatched. The CDR3 is made up of 14 amino acids. Germline V lookup: CDR1 MNHNS, CDR2 SASEGT. This CDR3 is CASSRTSGGGEQYF. The DNA of the CDR3 is TGTGCCAGCAGCCGGACTAGCGGGGGCGGGGAGCAGTACTTC.

Concerning this clonotype itself: A read error is possible here, since a much larger clone lies one base away. The chain recombines TRBV2 with TRBJ1-2; 7 bases fit TRBD1. J lost 7 bases, V lost 6 bases, and 2 bases had no gene match. The germline V gene encodes CDR1 SNHLY and CDR2 FYNNEI. The CDR3 contains 11 residues. The CDR3 here is CASRQGFGYTF. For the CDR3, the DNA is TGTGCCAGCAGACAGGGGTTTGGCTACACCTTC. The variable domain in full, with the rest retrieved from reference TRBV2 and TRBJ1-2, is EPEVTQTPSHQVTQMGQEVILRCVPISNHLYFYWYRQILGQKVEFLVSFYNNEISEKSEIFDDQFSVERPDGSNFTLKIRSTKLEDSAMYFCASRQGFGYTFGSGTRLTVV.

This clonotype was seen repeatedly, ten times or more. The J gene is TRBJ2-7, the V gene TRBV3-1; D is possibly TRBD2 (5 bases). From germline, CDR1 is LGHDT and CDR2 YNNKEL (reference sequence). The CDR3 has 16 residues. V lost 0 bases to trimming and J lost 2 bases, with 14 bases between them. CDR3: CASSQDFGSRTYEQYF. The CDR3 DNA is TGTGCCAGCAGCCAAGATTTTGGGAGCCGAACCTACGAGCAGTACTTC.

This clonotype was observed many times. This sequence joins TRBV15 and TRBJ2-6; D is unclear. This CDR3 has 16 amino acids. Trimming shortened V by 1 base and J by 2 bases, and 9 bases separated the two germline ends. Per germline, CDR1 LNHNV and CDR2 YYDKDF (reference sequence). The CDR3 sequence is CATSRGYSAGANVLTF. The CDR3 coding sequence is TGTGCCACCAGCAGAGGATACAGTGCTGGGGCCAACGTCCTGACTTTC.

In its sample, this clonotype was seen many times. The rearrangement joins TRBV28 to TRBJ2-7, with 9 bases aligning to TRBD1. J was trimmed by 4 bases and V by 9 bases; bases with no gene match: 19. The CDR3 extends over 17 amino acids. Germline CDR1 and CDR2: MDHEN and SYDVKM. The CDR3 sequence: CASNTGTGSSFRYEQYF. CDR3 nucleotide sequence: TGTGCCAGTAATACCGGGACAGGGTCTTCTTTTCGGTACGAGCAGTACTTC.

In the case of this clonotype: One end of the junction is discordant with germline, which a read error may explain. The chain links TRBV20-1 to TRBJ2-4; TRBD2 matches 9 bases. CDR1 DFQATT and CDR2 SNEGSKA come from the germline V gene (reference sequence). The CDR3 sequence is 14 residues long. CDR3 DNA: TGCAGTGCCCGACCCCCGGGACTAGCCAACATTAAGTACTTC. Translated: CSARPPGLANIKYF.

Ten or more counts support this clonotype. The V gene is TRBV27, the J gene TRBJ1-5; D is unresolved. Per the germline V gene, CDR1 is MNHEY and CDR2 is SMNVEV (reference sequence). Trimming left V 6 bases short and J 0 bases short, with 15 bases between. This CDR3 region has 16 residues. DNA for the CDR3: TGTGCCAGCAGATGGGTGGCAGGAAATAGCAATCAGCCCCAGCATTTT. Translated, it gives CASRWVAGNSNQPQHF.

Ten or more counts support this clonotype. The chain is built from TRBV29-1 and TRBJ2-7; maybe TRBD1 (5 bases). The germline V gene encodes CDR1 SQVTM and CDR2 ANQGSEA. Trimming cost V 7 bases and J 7 bases, with 17 bases left between them. The CDR3 is made up of 12 amino acids. The CDR3 DNA reads TGCAGCGCTGCCTCAGGGCAGTGGGAGCAGTACTTC. Protein: CSAASGQWEQYF.

This clonotype was recorded at least ten times. This chain joins TRBV5-1 and TRBJ2-7; D may be TRBD1 (5 bases). CDR3 length equals 12 residues. From germline, CDR1 is SGHRS and CDR2 YFSETQ. V lost 2 bases and J lost 5, with 8 bases in between. Here the CDR3 reads CASSLVGDEQYF. The CDR3, as DNA: TGCGCCAGCAGCTTAGTAGGGGACGAGCAGTACTTC.

This clonotype was found many times. This chain connects TRBV2 to TRBJ2-7, with D hard to call. In germline, CDR1 is SNHLY, CDR2 FYNNEI. The CDR3 is 13 residues long. Deletions cut 7 bases from V and 1 base from J, with 11 bases between. In nucleotides, the CDR3 is TGTGCCAGCACCGTTGGACGTTCCTACGAGCAGTACTTC. This codes for CASTVGRSYEQYF.

The genes are TRBV12-3 or TRBV12-4 and TRBJ2-2; tentatively, D is TRBD2 (6 bases). V was trimmed by 4 bases and J by 10 bases, leaving 10 bases between them. The CDR3 totals 12 residues. The CDR3: CASSWGDEELFF. The DNA of the CDR3 is TGTGCCAGCAGTTGGGGGGACGAGGAGCTGTTTTTT.

This clonotype was detected only a few times. V is TRBV14 and J is TRBJ2-7, with a tentative D call TRBD2 (6 bases). V lost 1 base, J lost 3 bases, and 16 bases lay in between. Germline V gives CDR1 SGHDN, CDR2 FVKESK. This CDR3 contains 16 residues. CDR3 in DNA: TGTGCCAGCAGCCAAGGTCTACGGGAGAAATTCTACGAGCAGTACTTC. This gives the protein CASSQGLREKFYEQYF.

Note on this clonotype: A much larger clone lies a single base off, so this may be a read error. This chain uses TRBV6-1 with TRBJ1-1; 9 bases are a match to TRBD1. The CDR3 contains 13 residues. CDR1 is MNHNS and CDR2 is SASEGT in the germline V gene. Trimming at V came to 6 bases and at J to 5 bases, leaving 4 bases not matched to a gene. The CDR3 protein is CASRRQGVTEAFF. CDR3 bases: TGTGCCAGCAGGAGACAGGGGGTGACTGAAGCTTTCTTT.

Regarding this clonotype: This sequence may be a read error, since a much larger clone differs from it by one base. This chain joins TRBV28 and TRBJ1-1; possible D gene TRBD1, 5 bases. CDR1 and CDR2 (germline): MDHEN, SYDVKM. Trimming cost V 6 bases and J 5 bases, with 19 bases left between them. CDR3 size: 15 residues. The chain's CDR3 is CASRIDKGLRTEAFF. The CDR3 nucleotides are TGTGCCAGCAGGATTGACAAGGGGCTTCGGACTGAAGCTTTCTTT.

This clonotype was counted many times. This chain links TRBV27 with TRBJ1-1, with 7 nucleotides matching TRBD1. CDR1 is MNHEY and CDR2 is SMNVEV in the germline V gene (reference sequence). CDR3 length: 12 residues. Trimming at V came to 8 bases and at J to 7 bases, leaving 7 bases not matched to a gene. CDR3 in DNA: TGTGCCAGCTCTAAGGGGACAGTTGAAGCTTTCTTT. It specifies CASSKGTVEAFF.

This clonotype was observed many times. The CDR3 DNA is TGTGCCAGTAGTATTCAGGGGGCCGATACCGGGGAGCTGTTTTTT. Amino acids: CASSIQGADTGELFF. The chain couples TRBV19 to TRBJ2-2; 8 bases line up with TRBD1. This CDR3 has 15 residues. From germline, CDR1 is LNHDA and CDR2 SQIVND (reference sequence). V gave up 3 bases and J gave up 5 bases; unmatched junction bases: 5.

This clonotype was seen ten or more times. The V and J genes are TRBV13 and TRBJ2-5; D gene unclear. Germline V CDR1 and CDR2: PRHDT, FYEKMQ (reference sequence). Trimming removed 0 bases from V and 5 bases from J, with 13 bases in between. This CDR3 has 15 residues. The CDR3 region is CASSLGRMLEETQYF. CDR3 DNA: TGTGCCAGCAGCTTAGGCCGGATGTTAGAGGAGACCCAGTACTTC.

This clonotype was recorded at least ten times. CDR3 loop: CASSWTSASYEQYF. In nucleotides, the CDR3 is TGTGCCAGCAGCTGGACTAGCGCCTCCTACGAGCAGTACTTC. This chain joins TRBV6-2 or TRBV6-3 and TRBJ2-7; TRBD2 aligns across 9 bases. This CDR3 is 14 amino acids long. J gave up 0 bases and V 6 bases, and 3 bases lay outside the gene matches. CDR1 and CDR2 from the germline V gene are MNHEY and SVGEGT.

This clonotype was seen repeatedly, ten times or more. The CDR3 nucleotides read TGCAGTGCTAGAGCCCAAACCATGGGCACTGAAGCTTTCTTT. This translates into CSARAQTMGTEAFF. This chain joins TRBV20-1 and TRBJ1-1, with D hard to call. The CDR3 is 14 residues long. V lost 1 base to trimming and J lost 4 bases, with 13 bases between them. Germline CDR1 is DFQATT and CDR2 is SNEGSKA (reference sequence).

This clonotype was found many times. The CDR3 reads CSATRGNSNQPQHF. The CDR3 DNA reads TGCAGTGCTACCCGGGGAAATAGCAATCAGCCCCAGCATTTT. V is TRBV20-1 and J is TRBJ1-5; no clear D gene. The CDR3 has 14 amino acids. V was cut by 4 bases and J by 0 bases, with 10 bases left in between. Germline assignment: CDR1 DFQATT and CDR2 SNEGSKA (reference sequence).

This clonotype has ten or more counts. The genes are TRBV20-1 and TRBJ1-6, with a possible D match to TRBD1 (5 bases). V lost 4 bases and J lost 10, with 20 bases in between. There are 15 residues in the CDR3. Per germline, CDR1 DFQATT and CDR2 SNEGSKA (reference sequence). The CDR3 region is CSATQVGGVKSPLHF. The CDR3 DNA reads as TGCAGTGCTACCCAGGTTGGGGGGGTTAAATCACCCCTCCACTTT.

This clonotype was detected many times. V and J are TRBV28 and TRBJ1-2; D remains unclear. V lost 5 bases to trimming and J lost 4 bases, with 11 bases between them. Looked up from germline, CDR1 is MDHEN and CDR2 is SYDVKM. The CDR3 length is 13 residues. The CDR3 is CASSRGFGYGYTF. In DNA, the CDR3 is TGTGCCAGCAGTCGCGGTTTCGGCTATGGCTACACCTTC.